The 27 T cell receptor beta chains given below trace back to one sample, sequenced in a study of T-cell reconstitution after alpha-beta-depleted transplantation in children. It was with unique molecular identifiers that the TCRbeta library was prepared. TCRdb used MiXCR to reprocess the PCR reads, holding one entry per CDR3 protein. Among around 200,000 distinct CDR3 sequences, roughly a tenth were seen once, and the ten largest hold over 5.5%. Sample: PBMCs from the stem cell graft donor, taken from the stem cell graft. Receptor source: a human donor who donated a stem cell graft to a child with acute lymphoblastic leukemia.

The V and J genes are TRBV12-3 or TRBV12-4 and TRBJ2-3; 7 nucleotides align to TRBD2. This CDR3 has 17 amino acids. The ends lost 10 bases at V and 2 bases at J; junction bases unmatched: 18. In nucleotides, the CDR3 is TGTGCCACCGCTCCCTCCATTAGCGGGCGAAACACAGATACGCAGTATTTT. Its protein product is CATAPSISGRNTDTQYF.

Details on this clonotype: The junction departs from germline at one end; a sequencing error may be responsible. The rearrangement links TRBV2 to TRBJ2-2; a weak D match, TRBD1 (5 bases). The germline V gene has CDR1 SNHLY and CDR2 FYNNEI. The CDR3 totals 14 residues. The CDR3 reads CASSEGALGGELFF. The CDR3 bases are TGTGCCAGCAGCGAAGGGGCCCTCGGCGGGGAGCTGTTTTTT.

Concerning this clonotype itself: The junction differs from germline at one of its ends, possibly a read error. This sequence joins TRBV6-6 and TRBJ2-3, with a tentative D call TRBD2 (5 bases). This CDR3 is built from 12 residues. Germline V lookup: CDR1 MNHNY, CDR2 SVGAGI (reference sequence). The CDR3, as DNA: TGTGCCAGCAGCCCGACTACAGATGCGCAGTATTTT. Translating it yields CASSPTTDAQYF.

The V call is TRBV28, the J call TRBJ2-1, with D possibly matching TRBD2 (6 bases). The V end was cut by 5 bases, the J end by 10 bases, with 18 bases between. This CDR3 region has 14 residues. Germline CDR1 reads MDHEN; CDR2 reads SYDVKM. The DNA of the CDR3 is TGTGCCAGCAGTACCTACCTGGAGGGCCGGGAGCAGTTCTTC. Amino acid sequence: CASSTYLEGREQFF.

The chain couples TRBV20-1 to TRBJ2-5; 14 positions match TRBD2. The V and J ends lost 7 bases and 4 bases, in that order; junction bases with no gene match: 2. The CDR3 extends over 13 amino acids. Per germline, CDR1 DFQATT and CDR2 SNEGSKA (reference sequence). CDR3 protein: CSVGTSGGETQYF. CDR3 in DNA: TGCAGTGTTGGGACTAGCGGGGGAGAGACCCAGTACTTC.

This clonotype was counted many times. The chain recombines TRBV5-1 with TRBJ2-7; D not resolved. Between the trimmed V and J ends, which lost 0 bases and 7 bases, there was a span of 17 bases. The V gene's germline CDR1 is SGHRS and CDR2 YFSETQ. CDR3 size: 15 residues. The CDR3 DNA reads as TGCGCCAGCAGCTTGGATCTCGCAAGGTTGGAGGAGCAGTACTTC. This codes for CASSLDLARLEEQYF. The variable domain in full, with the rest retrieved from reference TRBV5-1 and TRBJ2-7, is KAGVTQTPRYLIKTRGQQVTLSCSPISGHRSVSWYQQTPGQGLQFLFEYFSETQRNKGNFPGRFSGRQFSNSRSEMNVSTLELGDSALYLCASSLDLARLEEQYFGPGTRLTVT.

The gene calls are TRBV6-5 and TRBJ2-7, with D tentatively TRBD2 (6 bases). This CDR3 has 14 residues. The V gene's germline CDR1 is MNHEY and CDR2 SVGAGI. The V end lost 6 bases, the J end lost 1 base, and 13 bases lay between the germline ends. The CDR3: CASSRLGRSYEQYF. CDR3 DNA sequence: TGTGCCAGCAGCCGACTGGGGAGGTCCTACGAGCAGTACTTC.

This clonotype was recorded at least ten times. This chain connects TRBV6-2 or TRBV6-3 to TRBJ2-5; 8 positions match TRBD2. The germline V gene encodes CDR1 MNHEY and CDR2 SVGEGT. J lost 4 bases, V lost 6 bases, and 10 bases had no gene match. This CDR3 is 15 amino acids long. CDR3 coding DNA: TGTGCCAGCAGGAAAGCGGGGGCCCTTATAGAGACCCAGTACTTC. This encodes CASRKAGALIETQYF.

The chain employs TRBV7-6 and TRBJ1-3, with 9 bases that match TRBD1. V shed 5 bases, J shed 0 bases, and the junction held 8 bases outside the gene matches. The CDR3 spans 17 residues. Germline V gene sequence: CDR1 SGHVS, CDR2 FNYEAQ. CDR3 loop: CASSQDRGPPSGNTIYF. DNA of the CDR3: TGTGCCAGCAGCCAGGACAGGGGTCCCCCCTCTGGAAACACCATATATTTT.

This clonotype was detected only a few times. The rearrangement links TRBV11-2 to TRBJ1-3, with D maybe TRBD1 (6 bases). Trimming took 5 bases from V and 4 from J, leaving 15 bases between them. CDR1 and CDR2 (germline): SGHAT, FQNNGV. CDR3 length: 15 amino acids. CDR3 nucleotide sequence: TGTGCCAGCAGCGAAACTGGACAGATCGGAAACACCATATATTTT. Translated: CASSETGQIGNTIYF.

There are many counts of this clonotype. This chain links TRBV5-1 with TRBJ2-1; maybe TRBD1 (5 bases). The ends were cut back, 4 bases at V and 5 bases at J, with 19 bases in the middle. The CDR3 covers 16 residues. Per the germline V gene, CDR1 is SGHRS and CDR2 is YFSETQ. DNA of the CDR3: TGCGCCAGCAGCGTTGGCCCGGCAGGGTGGAACAATGAGCAGTTCTTC. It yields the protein CASSVGPAGWNNEQFF. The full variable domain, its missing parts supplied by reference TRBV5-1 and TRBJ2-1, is KAGVTQTPRYLIKTRGQQVTLSCSPISGHRSVSWYQQTPGQGLQFLFEYFSETQRNKGNFPGRFSGRQFSNSRSEMNVSTLELGDSALYLCASSVGPAGWNNEQFFGPGTRLTVL.

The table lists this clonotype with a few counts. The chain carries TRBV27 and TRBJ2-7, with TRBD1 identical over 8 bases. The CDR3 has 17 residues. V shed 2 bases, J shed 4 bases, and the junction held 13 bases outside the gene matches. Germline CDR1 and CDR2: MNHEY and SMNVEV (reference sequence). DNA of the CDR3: TGTGCCAGCAGTTTAGGGCAGGGGGCCCCCCGATTGTACGAGCAGTACTTC. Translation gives CASSLGQGAPRLYEQYF.

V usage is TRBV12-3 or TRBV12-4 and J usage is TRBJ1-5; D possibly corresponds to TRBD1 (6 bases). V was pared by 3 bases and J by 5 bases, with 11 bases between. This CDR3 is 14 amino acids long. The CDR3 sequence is CASSFSGGDQPQHF. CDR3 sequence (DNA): TGTGCCAGCAGTTTTAGTGGGGGCGATCAGCCCCAGCATTTT.

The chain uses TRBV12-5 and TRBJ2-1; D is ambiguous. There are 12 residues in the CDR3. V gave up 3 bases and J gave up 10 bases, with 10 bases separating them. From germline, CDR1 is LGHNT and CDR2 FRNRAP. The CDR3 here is CASGFALEEQFF. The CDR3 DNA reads TGTGCTAGTGGTTTTGCCCTGGAGGAGCAGTTCTTC.

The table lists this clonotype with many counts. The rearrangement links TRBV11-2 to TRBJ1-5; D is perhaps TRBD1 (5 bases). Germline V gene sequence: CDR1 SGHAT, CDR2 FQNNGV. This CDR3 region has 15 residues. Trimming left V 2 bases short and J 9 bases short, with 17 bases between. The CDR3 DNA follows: TGTGCCAGCAGCTTATTTGGTAGGGGAGAAATGCCCCAGCATTTT. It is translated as CASSLFGRGEMPQHF.

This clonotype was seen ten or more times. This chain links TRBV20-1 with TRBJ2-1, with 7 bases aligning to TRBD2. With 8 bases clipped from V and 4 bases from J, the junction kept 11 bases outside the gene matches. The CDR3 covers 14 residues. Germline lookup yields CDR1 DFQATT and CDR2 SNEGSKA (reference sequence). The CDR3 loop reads CSPWDPGGYNEQFF. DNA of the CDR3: TGCAGTCCCTGGGATCCGGGGGGATACAATGAGCAGTTCTTC.

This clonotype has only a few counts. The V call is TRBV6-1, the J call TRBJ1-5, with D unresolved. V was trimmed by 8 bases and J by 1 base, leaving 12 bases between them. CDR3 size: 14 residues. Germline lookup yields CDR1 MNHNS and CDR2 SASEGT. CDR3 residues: CASLFGVSNQPQHF. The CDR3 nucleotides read TGTGCCAGCCTGTTCGGGGTCAGCAATCAGCCCCAGCATTTT.

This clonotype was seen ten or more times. The CDR3 reads CASSQGGGPRNEQFF. CDR3 in DNA: TGTGCCAGCAGCCAGGGGGGGGGGCCTCGGAATGAGCAGTTCTTC. The chain is built from TRBV3-1 and TRBJ2-1; maybe TRBD2 (7 bases). CDR3 size: 15 residues. Trimming left V 3 bases short and J 7 bases short, with 16 bases between. CDR1 is LGHDT, CDR2 YNNKEL, per germline (reference sequence).

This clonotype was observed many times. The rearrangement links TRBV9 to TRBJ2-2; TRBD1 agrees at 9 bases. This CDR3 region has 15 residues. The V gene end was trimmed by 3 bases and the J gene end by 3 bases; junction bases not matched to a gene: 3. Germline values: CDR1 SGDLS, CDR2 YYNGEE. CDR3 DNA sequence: TGTGCCAGCAGCGCGACAGGGGGTTACACCGGGGAGCTGTTTTTT. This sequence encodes CASSATGGYTGELFF.

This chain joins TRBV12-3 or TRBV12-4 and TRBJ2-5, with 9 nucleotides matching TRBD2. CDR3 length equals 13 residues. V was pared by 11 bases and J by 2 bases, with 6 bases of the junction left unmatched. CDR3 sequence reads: CAVSGGKQETQYF. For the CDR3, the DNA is TGTGCCGTTAGCGGGGGAAAACAAGAGACCCAGTACTTC.

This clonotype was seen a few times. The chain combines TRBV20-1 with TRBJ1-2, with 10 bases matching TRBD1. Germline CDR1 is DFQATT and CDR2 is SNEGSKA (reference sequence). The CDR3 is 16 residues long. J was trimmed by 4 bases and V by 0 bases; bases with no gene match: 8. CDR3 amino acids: CSARDLGTGDTYGYTF. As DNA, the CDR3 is TGCAGTGCTAGAGATCTGGGGACAGGGGATACCTATGGCTACACCTTC.

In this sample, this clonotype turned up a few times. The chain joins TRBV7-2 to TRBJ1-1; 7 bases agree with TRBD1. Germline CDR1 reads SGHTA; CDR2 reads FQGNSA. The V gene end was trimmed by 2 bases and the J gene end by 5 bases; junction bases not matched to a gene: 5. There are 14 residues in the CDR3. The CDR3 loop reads CASSLLRGRTEAFF. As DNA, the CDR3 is TGTGCCAGCAGCTTACTGAGGGGGCGGACTGAAGCTTTCTTT.

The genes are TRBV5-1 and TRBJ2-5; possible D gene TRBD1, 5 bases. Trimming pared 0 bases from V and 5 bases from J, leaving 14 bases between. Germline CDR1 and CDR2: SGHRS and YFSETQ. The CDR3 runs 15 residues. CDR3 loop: CASSLAGPGSETQYF. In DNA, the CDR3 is TGCGCCAGCAGCTTGGCCGGACCAGGGTCGGAGACCCAGTACTTC.

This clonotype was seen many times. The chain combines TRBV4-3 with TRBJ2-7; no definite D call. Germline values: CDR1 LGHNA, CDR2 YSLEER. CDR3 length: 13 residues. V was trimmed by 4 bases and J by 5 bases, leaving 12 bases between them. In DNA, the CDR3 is TGCGCCAGCAGCCCCGACGTCGACAACGAGCAGTACTTC. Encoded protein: CASSPDVDNEQYF.

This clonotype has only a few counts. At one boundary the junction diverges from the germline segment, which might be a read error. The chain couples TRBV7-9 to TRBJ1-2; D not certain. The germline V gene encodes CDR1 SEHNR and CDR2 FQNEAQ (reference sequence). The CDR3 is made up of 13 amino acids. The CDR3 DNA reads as TGCGCCAGCACCCAAAACGGAGTGTATGGCTACACCTTC. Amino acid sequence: CASTQNGVYGYTF.

The CDR3 bases are TGTGCCATCAGTGACCCACAGGGCGGGGGCACTGAAGCTTTCTTT. This gives the protein CAISDPQGGGTEAFF. The rearrangement links TRBV10-3 to TRBJ1-1; possible D gene TRBD1, 6 bases. Trimming shortened V by 3 bases and J by 4 bases, and 15 bases separated the two germline ends. The CDR3 extends over 15 amino acids. Germline loops: CDR1 ENHRY, CDR2 SYGVKD.

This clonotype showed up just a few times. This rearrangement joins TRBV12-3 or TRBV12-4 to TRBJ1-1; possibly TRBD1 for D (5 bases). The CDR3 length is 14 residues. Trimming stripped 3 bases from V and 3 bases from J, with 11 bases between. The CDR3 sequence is CASSFGGGDTEAFF. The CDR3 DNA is TGTGCCAGCAGTTTCGGGGGTGGTGACACTGAAGCTTTCTTT.